The rows below give T cell receptor beta chains drawn from one sample of a study of T-cell reconstitution after alpha-beta-depleted transplantation in children. Using its own MiXCR run on the PCR reads, TCRdb lists one record per CDR3 protein. The sample lists 350,000 to 400,000 distinct CDR3 sequences, roughly 22% occurring once. The sample here was PBMCs from the stem cell graft donor, taken from the stem cell graft. These receptors were obtained from a human donor who donated a stem cell graft to a child with acute myeloid leukemia. The CDR3 runs from the conserved cysteine through the conserved F or W. A D gene is named only where the DNA matches it firmly. Rows give clone size only sometimes, using once, few, many, or a class for an expanded clone.

clone_size,j_call,v_call,d_call,cdr3_nt,cdr3_aa
many,TRBJ2-3,TRBV29-1,TRBD1,TGCAGCGTTGGACAGGGAAAAGGAGATACGCAGTATTTT,CSVGQGKGDTQYF
NA,TRBJ2-1,TRBV28,TRBD2,TGTGCCAGCAGTTTATCCCCCAGCGGGAGTACCAATGAGCAGTTCTTC,CASSLSPSGSTNEQFF
NA,TRBJ2-1,TRBV28,NA,TGTGGCAGCAGAGGGGACGGCCACAATGAGCAGTTCTTC,CGSRGDGHNEQFF
NA,TRBJ2-2,TRBV20-1,TRBD1,TGCAGTGCAGCGTCAGGGGGAAAAACCGGGGAGCTGTTTTTT,CSAASGGKTGELFF
few,TRBJ2-7,TRBV29-1,NA,TGCAGCGTTCAAGGTTGGGACTACGAGCAGTACTTC,CSVQGWDYEQYF
few,TRBJ1-1,TRBV12-3/TRBV12-4,NA,TGTGCCAGCACCCCGAGGGTGAACACTGAAGCTTTCTTT,CASTPRVNTEAFF
few,TRBJ1-4,TRBV3-1,TRBD1,TGTGCCAGCAGCACCGGGACAGTGGTTGAAAAACTGTTTTTT,CASSTGTVVEKLFF
many,TRBJ2-6,TRBV12-3/TRBV12-4,NA,TGTGCCAGCAGTTACCGGGAGAGCCACTCTGGGGCCAACGTCCTGACTTTC,CASSYRESHSGANVLTF
few,TRBJ2-7,TRBV27,TRBD1,TGTGCCAGCAGTTTAAAGGCAGGGGCCACAGGGGTCCGCGAGCAGTACTTC,CASSLKAGATGVREQYF
NA,TRBJ2-5,TRBV24-1,NA,TGTGCCACCAGTGGTCCTCGAGGGGAGACCCAGTACTTC,CATSGPRGETQYF
few,TRBJ2-5,TRBV5-1,TRBD1,TGCGCCAGCAGGGACAGGGCCCAAGAGACCCAGTACTTC,CASRDRAQETQYF
once,TRBJ2-2,TRBV3-1,NA,TGTGCCAGCAGCGATCAGGGGATCGGCACCGGGGAGCTGTTTTTT,CASSDQGIGTGELFF
many,TRBJ1-3,TRBV7-2,TRBD1,TGTGCCAGCAGCTTAGTTGCAGGGGGCGGAAACACCATATATTTT,CASSLVAGGGNTIYF
few,TRBJ1-1,TRBV29-1,NA,TGCAGCGTTGAACCAACCGGGCACCCTGAAGCTTTCTTT,CSVEPTGHPEAFF
few,TRBJ1-2,TRBV20-1,TRBD1,TGCAGTGCTAAGACAGGGTTATCCTATGGCTACACCTTC,CSAKTGLSYGYTF
NA,TRBJ1-1,TRBV5-1,TRBD1,TGCGCCAGCAGCCTGCGGACAGGCAAGAACACTGAAGCTTTCTTT,CASSLRTGKNTEAFF
NA,TRBJ2-3,TRBV20-1,NA,TGCAGTGCTAGAGATCGGATACGCACAGATACGCAGTATTTT,CSARDRIRTDTQYF
NA,TRBJ2-1,TRBV12-3/TRBV12-4,TRBD2,TGTGCCAGCAGTTTAGTGGCTAGCGGGAGGTACGGGGAGCAGTTCTTC,CASSLVASGRYGEQFF
few,TRBJ2-7,TRBV12-3/TRBV12-4,TRBD2,TGTGCCAGCAGTTTAAGGCTCTCGAGCGGGAGAGGAGAGCAGTACTTC,CASSLRLSSGRGEQYF
few,TRBJ2-2,TRBV5-1,NA,TGCGCCAGCAGCTTGAATCGGGGGGAGCTGTTTTTT,CASSLNRGELFF
NA,TRBJ1-6,TRBV7-2,NA,TGTGCCAGCACCCTTACCCGGGCGGTCGGTTCACCCCTCCACTTT,CASTLTRAVGSPLHF
few,TRBJ1-5,TRBV24-1,NA,TGTGCCACCAGTGATTGGGCGGGCAACCCCCAGCATTTT,CATSDWAGNPQHF
few,TRBJ1-5,TRBV29-1,NA,TGCAGCGTTGTCGGGGGGGACAGCAATCAGCCCCAGCATTTT,CSVVGGDSNQPQHF
few,TRBJ1-5,TRBV20-1,NA,TGCAGTGCCATCGGACGTTGGGGGAGTCAGCCCCAGCATTTT,CSAIGRWGSQPQHF
NA,TRBJ2-3,TRBV7-9,TRBD2,TGTGCCAGCAGCTTACGCGGGGGAACTAGCACAGATACGCAGTATTTT,CASSLRGGTSTDTQYF
NA,TRBJ2-7,TRBV7-9,NA,TGTGCCAGCAGCACGGGACCGCGGGAGCAGTACTTC,CASSTGPREQYF
many,TRBJ2-1,TRBV27,TRBD2,TGTGCCAGCAGCACCGGGACTAGCGCTAGGATCAATGAGCAGTTCTTC,CASSTGTSARINEQFF
few,TRBJ2-7,TRBV15,NA,TGTGCCACCAGCAGAGAGCGGGGAGCGTCCTACGAGCAGTACTTC,CATSRERGASYEQYF
medium-sized,TRBJ1-2,TRBV29-1,NA,TGCAGCGTTGATGGACAGACCCTCTATGGCTACACCTTC,CSVDGQTLYGYTF
few,TRBJ2-3,TRBV24-1,NA,TGTGCCACCAGTGATTCCCTCCGGGCTGTTGGAGAGGCAGATACGCAGTATTTT,CATSDSLRAVGEADTQYF
many,TRBJ1-3,TRBV29-1,NA,TGCAGCGTTGAGCCGAGCTCTGGAAACACCATATATTTT,CSVEPSSGNTIYF
few,TRBJ1-5,TRBV12-3/TRBV12-4,NA,TGTGCCAGCAGTTCGACCTTGGGGGAGAATCAGCCCCAGCATTTT,CASSSTLGENQPQHF
few,TRBJ2-3,TRBV12-5,NA,TGTGCTAGTGGTTTGGTACTAGGGGGAAATAGCCGGCTCACAGATACGCAGTATTTT,CASGLVLGGNSRLTDTQYF
NA,TRBJ2-1,TRBV4-1,NA,TGCGCCAGCAGCCAAGAGTTGCGGGTGAGGGTTGAGCAGTTCTTC,CASSQELRVRVEQFF
few,TRBJ2-7,TRBV6-6,NA,TGTGCCAGTGCGGGATCGGGCTCCTACGAGCAGTACTTC,CASAGSGSYEQYF
few,TRBJ2-7,TRBV4-2,NA,TGTGCCAGCAGCCAAGATGGGAATAGTCCCTTCTACGAGCAGTACTTC,CASSQDGNSPFYEQYF
few,TRBJ2-1,TRBV4-2,NA,TGTGCCAGCAGCCAAGATCTGGGCAATGAGCAGTTCTTC,CASSQDLGNEQFF
NA,TRBJ2-2,TRBV28,NA,TGTGCCAGCACCTTCAGTTACACCGGGGAGCTGTTTTTT,CASTFSYTGELFF
NA,TRBJ2-3,TRBV4-3,NA,TGCGCCAGCAGCCAAGCTGGGCAGGACACAGATACGCAGTATTTT,CASSQAGQDTDTQYF
once,TRBJ2-1,TRBV5-1,TRBD2,TGCGCCAGCAGCTTGGATGGGACTAGCGGAAAATCTCAGTTCTTC,CASSLDGTSGKSQFF
few,TRBJ2-2,TRBV4-2,NA,TGTGCCAGCAGCCAAGTCATGTATCTAGCGACAATCCGGGAGCTGTTTTTT,CASSQVMYLATIRELFF
NA,TRBJ2-1,TRBV28,NA,TGTGCCAGCAGGGAGGACGTCAGCTCCTACAATGAGCAGTTCTTC,CASREDVSSYNEQFF
few,TRBJ2-3,TRBV7-9,TRBD2,TGTGCCAGCGTTCCGCGGGGGATAGGTACAGATACGCAGTATTTT,CASVPRGIGTDTQYF
NA,TRBJ2-5,TRBV29-1,NA,TGCAGCGTCGCGGACAGCGAAGAGACCCAGTACTTC,CSVADSEETQYF
NA,TRBJ2-7,TRBV4-2,NA,TGTGCCAGCAGCCAAGATGAGGGGGAGCTCTCCTACGAGCAGTACTTC,CASSQDEGELSYEQYF
few,TRBJ2-1,TRBV7-6,NA,TGTGCCAGCAGCTTAGCCGGGCGACTGCGGAATGAGCAGTTCTTC,CASSLAGRLRNEQFF
NA,TRBJ2-5,TRBV5-1,NA,TGCGCCAGCAGCCCTTCAGCGGAACGAGAGACCCAGTACTTC,CASSPSAERETQYF
few,TRBJ2-7,TRBV6-5,TRBD1,TGTGCCAGCAGTTACTCCTCCCCCGGGACAGGGGACGAGCAGTACTTC,CASSYSSPGTGDEQYF
NA,TRBJ2-3,TRBV19,NA,TGTGCCAGTAGTCCATATTCCAACCCAACAGATACGCAGTATTTT,CASSPYSNPTDTQYF
many,TRBJ2-7,TRBV29-1,NA,TGCAGCGTTGTGGGCTCCTACGAGCAGTACTTC,CSVVGSYEQYF
few,TRBJ2-1,TRBV20-1,TRBD2,TGCAGTTTCCAGCGGGAGAATACCAATGAGCAGTTCTTC,CSFQRENTNEQFF
many,TRBJ1-1,TRBV4-3,NA,TGCGCCAGCAGCCAAATTGTCAGCGGTGAAGCTTTCTTT,CASSQIVSGEAFF
many,TRBJ1-1,TRBV6-5,NA,TGTGCCAGCAGTTACCCGGTGGGGGGGAGGACTGAAGCTTTCTTT,CASSYPVGGRTEAFF
NA,TRBJ2-1,TRBV12-3/TRBV12-4,TRBD1,TGTGCCAGCAGCCGGACAGGGGGCGGGGATGAGCAGTTCTTC,CASSRTGGGDEQFF
few,TRBJ2-1,TRBV3-1,TRBD2,TGTGCCAGCAGCCACCAACTAGCGGGGCGATACAATGAGCAGTTCTTC,CASSHQLAGRYNEQFF
many,TRBJ2-3,TRBV20-1,TRBD2,TGCAGTGCGACAGGGACTAGCGGGCCTCGCACAGATACGCAGTATTTT,CSATGTSGPRTDTQYF
many,TRBJ2-3,TRBV5-1,NA,TGCGCCAGCAGTAAGGACTATGGAACAGATACGCAGTATTTT,CASSKDYGTDTQYF
few,TRBJ1-5,TRBV20-1,TRBD1,TGCAGTGCTAGTGGCCCAGGGGGGGTGGTGCAGCCCCAGCATTTT,CSASGPGGVVQPQHF
NA,TRBJ1-4,TRBV5-5,TRBD1,TGTGCCAGCAACGTCGACAGGGGGGTAACGGCTAATGAAAAACTGTTTTTT,CASNVDRGVTANEKLFF